Each of the 10 T cell receptor beta chains below was sequenced from the same sample in a study of blood T cell repertoires in COVID-19. Repertoires were generated with immunoSEQ multiplex PCR, while TCRdb's copy carries only in-frame clones and drops some. Of hundreds of thousands of clones in the sample, around 91% were seen once. The material sequenced was peripheral blood. These receptors originate from a woman under 30 who had recovered from COVID-19.

This clone was counted ten times or more. The J gene is TRBJ1-4, the V gene TRBV7-6; 7 bases are a match to TRBD1. J lost 8 bases, V lost 5 bases, and 20 bases had no gene match. CDR3 size: 18 residues. The germline CDR1 and CDR2 sequences are SGHVS and FNYEAQ. The CDR3 protein is CASSPRTGFPEESEKLFF. The DNA for the CDR3 is TGTGCCAGCAGCCCCCGGACAGGTTTCCCAGAAGAGTCGGAAAAACTGTTTTTT.

V is TRBV9 and J is TRBJ2-3; 12 bases line up with TRBD2. This CDR3 is built from 18 residues. CDR1 is SGDLS and CDR2 is YYNGEE in the germline V gene. Trimming at V came to 7 bases and at J to 7 bases, leaving 19 bases not matched to a gene. This chain's CDR3 is CASSSGLAGPALTHTQYF. In nucleotides, the CDR3 is TGTGCCAGCTCTTCGGGACTAGCGGGCCCCGCCCTTACACATACGCAGTATTTT.

The CDR3 sequence: CASLGEASSYNEQFF. The CDR3 coding sequence is TGTGCCAGTCTGGGGGAGGCGAGCTCCTACAATGAGCAGTTCTTC. The chain combines TRBV25-1 with TRBJ2-1; tentatively, D is TRBD2 (6 bases). CDR1 and CDR2 from the germline V gene are MGHDK and SYGVNS. Trimming shortened V by 9 bases and J by 0 bases, and 15 bases separated the two germline ends. The CDR3 has 15 amino acids.

This rearrangement joins TRBV7-2 to TRBJ2-7, with TRBD1 as a possible D gene (5 bases). The CDR3 has 13 amino acids. Germline V gives CDR1 SGHTA, CDR2 FQGNSA. Trimming cost V 5 bases and J 3 bases, with 11 bases left between them. The CDR3 region has the DNA TGTGCCAGCAGCCCAGGGAAGGGCTACGAGCAGTACGTC. Protein product: CASSPGKGYEQYV.

This clone was recorded once. The chain couples TRBV4-3 to TRBJ2-1, with 14 bases lining up with TRBD2. This CDR3 is built from 15 residues. The V gene's germline CDR1 is LGHNA and CDR2 YSLEER. V dropped 4 bases and J dropped 8; count of bases not matched to a gene: 4. CDR3 sequence: CASSPGLAGVDEQFF. The CDR3 DNA reads TGCGCCAGCAGCCCGGGACTAGCGGGAGTCGATGAGCAGTTCTTC.

This chain uses TRBV11-3 with TRBJ1-1, with a weak D call TRBD1 (5 bases). Germline-derived CDR1 and CDR2 are SGHNT and YENEEA. Trimming removed 5 bases at V and 4 bases at J, with 11 bases between. The CDR3 sequence is 13 residues long. The CDR3 coding sequence is TGTGCCAGCAGCATAACAGGATCCACTGAAGCTTTCTTT. Residues: CASSITGSTEAFF.

The J gene is TRBJ2-3, the V gene TRBV5-4; no reliable D call. This CDR3 is built from 13 residues. Trimming removed 3 bases from V and 5 bases from J, with 10 bases in between. Germline assignment: CDR1 SGHNT and CDR2 YYREEE (reference sequence). The CDR3 DNA sequence: TGTGCCAGCAGCTCTAGGTTCGGAGATACGCAGTATTTT. Residues: CASSSRFGDTQYF.

The V and J genes are TRBV29-1 and TRBJ2-1, with 8 bases identical to TRBD1. The CDR3 runs 13 residues. J gave up 0 bases and V 7 bases, and 2 bases lay outside the gene matches. CDR1 SQVTM and CDR2 ANQGSEA come from the germline V gene. The CDR3 DNA follows: TGCAGCGCCACAGGGGGCTCCTACAATGAGCAGTTCTTC. Residues: CSATGGSYNEQFF.

V is TRBV5-3 and J is TRBJ1-5; 7 bases line up with TRBD1. TRBV5-3 is flagged as an ORF with uncertain function. CDR3 size: 15 residues. The V and J ends lost 2 bases and 6 bases, in that order; junction bases with no gene match: 8. CDR3 nucleotide sequence: TGTGCCAGAAGCTTACCGGGACAGCGTATTCAGCCCCAGCATTTT. Its translation: CARSLPGQRIQPQHF.

The chain's CDR3 is CASSSGVQPQHF. In nucleotides, the CDR3 is TGTGCCAGCAGCTCAGGGGTTCAGCCCCAGCATTTT. J is TRBJ1-5 and V is TRBV7-9, with D possibly being TRBD1 (6 bases). Trimming took off 4 bases at V and 6 bases at J, with 7 bases between the two ends. CDR3 size: 12 residues. Germline V lookup: CDR1 SEHNR, CDR2 FQNEAQ (reference sequence). Full variable domain (missing parts from reference TRBV7-9 and TRBJ1-5): DTGVSQNPRHKITKRGQNVTFRCDPISEHNRLYWYRQTLGQGPEFLTYFQNEAQLEKSRLLSDRFSAERPKGSFSTLEIQRTEQGDSAMYLCASSSGVQPQHFGDGTRLSIL.